These 5 T cell receptor beta chains originate from one sample sequenced in a study of cytomegalovirus exposure and HLA in healthy donors. The PCR had 60 Vbeta and 13 Jbeta primers. Clones were read by immunoSEQ multiplex PCR, and TCRdb kept only the in-frame ones, dropping some. The sample consists of 100,000 or so clones, 60% to 80% of them appearing once. The sequenced material came from PBMCs. The receptors here all came from a woman under 30 in good health and CMV-seropositive.

The chain couples TRBV19 to TRBJ2-5, with 10 bases aligning to TRBD1. V dropped 6 bases and J dropped 5; count of bases not matched to a gene: 6. The CDR3 covers 14 residues. The germline gives CDR1 LNHDA, CDR2 SQIVND (reference sequence). The CDR3 DNA follows: TGTGCCAGTAGGACGGACAGGGGGGGGGAGACCCAGTACTTC. Its protein product is CASRTDRGGETQYF.

The chain uses TRBV7-2 and TRBJ1-4, with 7 bases matching TRBD1. Trimming took 6 bases from V and 5 from J; bases not matched to a gene: 9. The CDR3 is 15 amino acids. The V gene's germline CDR1 is SGHTA and CDR2 FQGNSA. The CDR3 region has the DNA TGTGCCAGCAGATCCCCGGGACAGCGAAATGAAAAACTGTTTTTT. Translating gives CASRSPGQRNEKLFF.

In nucleotides, the CDR3 is TGTGCCAGCAGCCCGCACAGGGGGACGTACGAGCAGTACTTC. The encoded protein is CASSPHRGTYEQYF. The chain employs TRBV7-2 and TRBJ2-7; 8 bases are a match to TRBD1. This CDR3 spans 14 amino acids. J lost 4 bases, V lost 5 bases, and 7 bases had no gene match. Per germline, CDR1 SGHTA and CDR2 FQGNSA.

The chain is built from TRBV4-2 and TRBJ1-3, with 7 bases identical to TRBD1. This CDR3 comprises 15 residues. J was trimmed by 7 bases and V by 0 bases; bases with no gene match: 6. The germline gives CDR1 LGHNA, CDR2 YNFKEQ. The CDR3 here is CASSQERQGENTIYF. As DNA, the CDR3 is TGTGCCAGCAGCCAAGAGCGACAGGGCGAGAACACCATATATTTT.

The chain combines TRBV5-1 with TRBJ2-2; TRBD2 aligns across 13 bases. With 3 bases clipped from V and 5 bases from J, the junction kept 4 bases outside the gene matches. Germline loops: CDR1 SGHRS, CDR2 YFSETQ. This CDR3 region has 16 residues. CDR3 DNA: TGCGCCAGCAGCTGGACTAGCGGGAGATATACCGGGGAGCTGTTTTTT. This gives the protein CASSWTSGRYTGELFF.